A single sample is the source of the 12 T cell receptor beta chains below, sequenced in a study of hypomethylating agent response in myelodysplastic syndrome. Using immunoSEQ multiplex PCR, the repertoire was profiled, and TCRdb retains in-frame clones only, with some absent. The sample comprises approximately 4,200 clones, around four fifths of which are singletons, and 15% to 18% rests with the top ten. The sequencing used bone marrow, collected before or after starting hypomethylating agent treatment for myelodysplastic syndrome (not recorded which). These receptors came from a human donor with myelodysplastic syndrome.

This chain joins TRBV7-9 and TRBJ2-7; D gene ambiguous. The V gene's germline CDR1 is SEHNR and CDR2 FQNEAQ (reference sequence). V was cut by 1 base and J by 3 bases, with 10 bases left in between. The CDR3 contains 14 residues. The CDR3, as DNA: TGTGCCAGCAGCTTAGAAGGTCTTTACTACGAGCAGTACTTC. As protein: CASSLEGLYYEQYF.

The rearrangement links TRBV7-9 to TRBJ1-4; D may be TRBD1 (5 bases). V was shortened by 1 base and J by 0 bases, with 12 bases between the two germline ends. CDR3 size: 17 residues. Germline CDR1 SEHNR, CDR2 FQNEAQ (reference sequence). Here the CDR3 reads CASSLGSTGATNEKLFF. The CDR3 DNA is TGTGCCAGCAGCTTAGGGTCAACGGGGGCAACTAATGAAAAACTGTTTTTT.

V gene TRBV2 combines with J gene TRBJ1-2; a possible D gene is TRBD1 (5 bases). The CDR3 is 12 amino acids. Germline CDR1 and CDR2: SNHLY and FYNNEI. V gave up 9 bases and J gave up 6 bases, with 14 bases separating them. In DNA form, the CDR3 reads TGTGCCAGTACGGGACTTGGCCATGGCTACACCTTC. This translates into CASTGLGHGYTF.

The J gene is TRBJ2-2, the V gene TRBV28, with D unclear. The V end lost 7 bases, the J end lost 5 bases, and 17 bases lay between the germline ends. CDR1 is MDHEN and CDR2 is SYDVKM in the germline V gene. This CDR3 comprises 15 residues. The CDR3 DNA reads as TGTGCCAGCACCGAATCGGTAGGGCAGACCGGGGAGCTGTTTTTT. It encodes CASTESVGQTGELFF.

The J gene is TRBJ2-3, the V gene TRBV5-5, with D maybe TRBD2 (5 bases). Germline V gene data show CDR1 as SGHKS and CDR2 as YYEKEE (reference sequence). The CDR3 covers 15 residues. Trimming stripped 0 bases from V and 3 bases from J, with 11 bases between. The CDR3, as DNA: TGTGCCAGCAGCTTGGTCACTTTAGCGACAGATACGCAGTATTTT. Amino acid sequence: CASSLVTLATDTQYF.

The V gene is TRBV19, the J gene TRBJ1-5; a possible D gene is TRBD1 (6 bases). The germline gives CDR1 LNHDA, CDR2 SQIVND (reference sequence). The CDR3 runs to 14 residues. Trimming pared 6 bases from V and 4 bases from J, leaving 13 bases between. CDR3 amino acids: CASRIRTENQPQHF. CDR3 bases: TGTGCCAGTAGGATACGGACAGAAAATCAGCCCCAGCATTTT.

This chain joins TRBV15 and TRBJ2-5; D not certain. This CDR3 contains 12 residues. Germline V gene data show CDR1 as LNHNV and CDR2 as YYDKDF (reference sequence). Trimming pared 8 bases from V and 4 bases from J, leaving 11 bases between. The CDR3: CATGPGRETQYF. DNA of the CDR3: TGTGCCACCGGCCCCGGACGAGAGACCCAGTACTTC.

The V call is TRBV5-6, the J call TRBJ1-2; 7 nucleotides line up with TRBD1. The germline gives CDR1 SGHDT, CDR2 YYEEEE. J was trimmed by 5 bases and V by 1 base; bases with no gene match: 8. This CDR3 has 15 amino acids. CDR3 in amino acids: CASSLKGAPRYGYTF. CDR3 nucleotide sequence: TGTGCCAGCAGCTTGAAGGGGGCGCCAAGATATGGCTACACCTTC.

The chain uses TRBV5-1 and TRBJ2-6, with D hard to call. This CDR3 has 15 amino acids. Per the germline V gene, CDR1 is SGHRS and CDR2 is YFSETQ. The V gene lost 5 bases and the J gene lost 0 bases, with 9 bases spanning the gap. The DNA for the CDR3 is TGCGCCAGCAGGGTAGGTCACTCTGGGGCCAACGTCCTGACTTTC. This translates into CASRVGHSGANVLTF.

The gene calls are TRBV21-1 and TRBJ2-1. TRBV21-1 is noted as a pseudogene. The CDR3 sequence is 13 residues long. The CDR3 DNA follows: TGTGCCAGCAACTCCCCCGTCGGGGCTGAGCAGTTCTTC. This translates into CASNSPVGAEQFF.

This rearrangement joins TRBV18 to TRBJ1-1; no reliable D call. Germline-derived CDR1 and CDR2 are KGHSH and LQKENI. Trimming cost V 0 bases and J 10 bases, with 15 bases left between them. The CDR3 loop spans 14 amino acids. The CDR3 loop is CASSPPEHPEVAFF. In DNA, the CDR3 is TGTGCCAGCTCACCACCTGAACATCCGGAGGTAGCTTTCTTT.

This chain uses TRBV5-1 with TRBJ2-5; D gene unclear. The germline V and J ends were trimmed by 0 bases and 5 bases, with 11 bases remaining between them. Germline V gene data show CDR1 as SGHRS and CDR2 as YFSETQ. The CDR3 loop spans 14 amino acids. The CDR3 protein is CASSLEDFSETQYF. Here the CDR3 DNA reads TGCGCCAGCAGCTTGGAGGATTTTTCGGAGACCCAGTACTTC.